This T cell receptor (beta chain) was sequenced during a study of blood T cell repertoires in COVID-19. Libraries were prepared by immunoSEQ multiplex PCR; TCRdb keeps only in-frame clonotypes and omits some of them. The top ten hold roughly 4.6% of the sample, which has approximately 260,000 clones, over 80% seen once. Germline V gene lookup returns CDR1 LGHNA and CDR2 YNFKEQ. The CDR3 sequence is 13 residues long. Trimming removed 5 bases at V and 5 bases at J, with 12 bases between. The sequencing input was peripheral blood. V usage is TRBV4-2 and J usage is TRBJ2-5; D unresolved. The clonotype comes from a man between 60 and 75 years old who had recovered from COVID-19. In DNA, the CDR3 is TGTGCCAGCAGCGAGACACAACGGGAGACCCAGTACTTC. Amino acids: CASSETQRETQYF.